These T cell receptor beta chains were read from a single sample in a study of OX40 agonist ivuxolimab in advanced cancers. TCRdb keeps only in-frame clones here, not all; method: immunoSEQ multiplex PCR. The table has over 75,000 clones, around 90% seen once. The sequencing here drew on CD4+ or CD8+ T cells sorted from blood, taken in a trial of the OX40 agonist ivuxolimab. Receptors originate from an adult with an advanced solid tumor such as melanoma, head and neck, liver or kidney cancer. Both conserved end residues are part of each CDR3. Expanded clones get a size class; other rows say once, few or many, or leave the size out.

clone size: .; J gene: TRBJ2-3; V gene: TRBV5-5; CDR3 protein: CASSSSRTSGTDTQYF
clone size: .; J gene: TRBJ2-5; V gene: TRBV11-1; CDR3 protein: CASTEGRAETQYF
clone size: .; J gene: TRBJ2-5; V gene: TRBV30; CDR3 protein: CAWSGYRAGTQYF
clone size: .; J gene: TRBJ2-7; V gene: TRBV28; CDR3 protein: CASTFAAPYEQYF
clone size: .; J gene: TRBJ2-3; V gene: TRBV9; CDR3 protein: CASSVLAGGWSTDTQYF
clone size: .; J gene: TRBJ1-5; V gene: TRBV2; CDR3 protein: CASSPRTGGGNQPQHF
clone size: .; J gene: TRBJ2-1; V gene: TRBV7-3; CDR3 protein: CASSLTLAGGGEQFF
clone size: once; J gene: TRBJ1-2; V gene: TRBV28; CDR3 protein: CASSLVGGQGEYGYTF
clone size: .; J gene: TRBJ1-1; V gene: TRBV7-3; CDR3 protein: CASSLRATGNTEAFF
clone size: .; J gene: TRBJ2-5; V gene: TRBV7-9; CDR3 protein: CASSPGAAVQETQYF
clone size: .; J gene: TRBJ2-3; V gene: TRBV15; CDR3 protein: CATSRRLNRDRERPDTQYF
clone size: .; J gene: TRBJ2-1; V gene: TRBV18; CDR3 protein: CASSPQGGSYNEQFF
clone size: .; J gene: TRBJ2-1; V gene: TRBV5-1; CDR3 protein: CASTPASGKGDNEQFF
clone size: once; J gene: TRBJ1-5; V gene: TRBV19; CDR3 protein: CASSMRDRGGSNQPQHF
clone size: .; J gene: TRBJ2-3; V gene: TRBV29-1; CDR3 protein: CSVTGRGNTDTQYF
clone size: .; J gene: TRBJ1-5; V gene: TRBV6-8; CDR3 protein: CASTDRVRDQPQHF
clone size: .; J gene: TRBJ2-1; V gene: TRBV10-1; CDR3 protein: CASSDLAGSPFGEQFF
clone size: .; J gene: TRBJ1-5; V gene: TRBV2; CDR3 protein: CASSGEEGIPQHF
clone size: .; J gene: TRBJ1-2; V gene: TRBV7-3; CDR3 protein: CASSFQPNYGYTF
clone size: .; J gene: TRBJ1-1; V gene: TRBV28; CDR3 protein: CASSKTPGNTEAFF
clone size: .; J gene: TRBJ1-5; V gene: TRBV30; CDR3 protein: CAWSPGGNQPQHF
clone size: .; J gene: TRBJ2-1; V gene: TRBV30; CDR3 protein: CAWRLSGYPKQFF
clone size: .; J gene: TRBJ1-2; V gene: TRBV28; CDR3 protein: CASSDRDGYTF
clone size: .; J gene: TRBJ2-1; V gene: TRBV7-2; CDR3 protein: CASSGLGRGSYNEQFF
clone size: once; J gene: TRBJ2-7; V gene: TRBV28; CDR3 protein: CASSFPPEGRVHEQYF
clone size: .; J gene: TRBJ2-7; V gene: TRBV28; CDR3 protein: CASSRTIYSYEQYF
clone size: .; J gene: TRBJ2-3; V gene: TRBV19; CDR3 protein: CASSYAGHSIKNTQYF
clone size: .; J gene: TRBJ2-7; V gene: TRBV14; CDR3 protein: CASSQDWYSYEQYF
clone size: .; J gene: TRBJ1-4; V gene: TRBV27; CDR3 protein: CASSRIGIEKLFF
clone size: .; J gene: TRBJ1-4; V gene: TRBV6-5; CDR3 protein: CASSYSGTGGEKLFF
clone size: .; J gene: TRBJ2-7; V gene: TRBV27; CDR3 protein: CASSSLDQRGIEQYF